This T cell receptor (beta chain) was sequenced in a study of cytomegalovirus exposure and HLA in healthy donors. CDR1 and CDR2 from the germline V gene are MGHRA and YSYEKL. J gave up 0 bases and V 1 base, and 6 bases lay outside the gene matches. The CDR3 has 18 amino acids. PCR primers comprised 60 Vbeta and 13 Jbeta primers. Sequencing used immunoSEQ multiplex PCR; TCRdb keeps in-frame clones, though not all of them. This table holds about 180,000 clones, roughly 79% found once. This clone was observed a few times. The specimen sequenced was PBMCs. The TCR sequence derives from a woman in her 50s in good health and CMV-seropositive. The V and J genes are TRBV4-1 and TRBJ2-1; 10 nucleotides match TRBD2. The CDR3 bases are TGCGCCAGCAGCCAAGGACTAGCGGGCCACCTCTCCTACAATGAGCAGTTCTTC. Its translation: CASSQGLAGHLSYNEQFF.